This T cell receptor (beta chain) was observed in a study of blood T cell repertoires in COVID-19 (dated by TCRdb to 2018 to 2021). Background for the entire study: Collaborator samples came from the United States, Italy and Spain and covered acute and convalescent phases of COVID-19. HLA class I and class II types, where available, came from metadata supplied by the sample provider rather than from assay-based typing. The sample metadata nearly always contained a de-identified subject ID, COVID-19 status, age in years and sex. The repertoires were released in a freely available public database intended as a resource for research on the immune response to SARS-CoV-2. The dataset comprised deeply sampled blood TCRbeta repertoires from subjects exposed to, actively infected with, or recovered from COVID-19. Samples came from the ongoing ImmuneRACE study (first 160 participants) plus 1,254 subjects from 6 global collaborators. The material from the prospective study consisted of cDNA or gDNA derived from T cells, B-cell-depleted T cells, or PBMCs. The full study reports these points: The amount of clinical and demographic metadata varied by source and participant and was provided uncurated.

TCRbeta CDR3 regions were amplified from genomic DNA using the immunoSEQ Assay, a bias-controlled multiplex PCR. The original methods were these. The number of nucleated cells in each sample was estimated by amplification of reference gene primers within the assay. Sequence reads were collapsed and filtered to measure the absolute abundance of every unique TCRbeta CDR3 rearrangement. For each sample, productive Simpson clonality was calculated as the square root of Simpson's diversity index over productive rearrangements. TCRdb provides this immuneACCESS table in a form limited to in-frame rearrangements. Some clones are lacking; in checked studies, under half of them reflect an unresolved V gene, and why the rest are absent is not known. The V and J calls and the clone size are those of that table, but D and trimming were determined from the DNA. A total of fewer than 350,000 clones appear in this sample, 75% to 90% of them only once. The ten largest clones represent about 12% of the sample.

The CDR3, from cysteine to phenylalanine, totals 16 residues. Just the 48-base CDR3 DNA is kept, in frame starting at base 1. The germline V gene yields MNHNS for CDR1 and SASEGT for CDR2. Ends trimmed: V by 1 base, J by 3 bases; bases unmatched to a gene: 8. A word on this clone: Its antigen is not yet known. Per-nucleotide qualities are absent, and no much larger clonotype sits a single base away.

One collaborating source in Seattle enrolled patients during active infection and followed them longitudinally through the course of disease. Collaborating institutions collected whole blood in K2EDTA tubes following their own protocols. For TCRbeta analysis, collaborators shipped samples as frozen whole blood, isolated PBMCs, or DNA extracted from either of those sample types. The V and J genes are TRBV6-1 and TRBJ1-2; 7 middle bases align to TRBD1. Sample: peripheral blood. The source of this sequence is a woman aged 70 to 79 with COVID-19, enrolled during active disease. CDR3 protein: CASSEGVGQSYYGYTF. The DNA is TGTGCCAGCAGTGAAGGGGTGGGACAGTCCTACTATGGCTACACCTTC.